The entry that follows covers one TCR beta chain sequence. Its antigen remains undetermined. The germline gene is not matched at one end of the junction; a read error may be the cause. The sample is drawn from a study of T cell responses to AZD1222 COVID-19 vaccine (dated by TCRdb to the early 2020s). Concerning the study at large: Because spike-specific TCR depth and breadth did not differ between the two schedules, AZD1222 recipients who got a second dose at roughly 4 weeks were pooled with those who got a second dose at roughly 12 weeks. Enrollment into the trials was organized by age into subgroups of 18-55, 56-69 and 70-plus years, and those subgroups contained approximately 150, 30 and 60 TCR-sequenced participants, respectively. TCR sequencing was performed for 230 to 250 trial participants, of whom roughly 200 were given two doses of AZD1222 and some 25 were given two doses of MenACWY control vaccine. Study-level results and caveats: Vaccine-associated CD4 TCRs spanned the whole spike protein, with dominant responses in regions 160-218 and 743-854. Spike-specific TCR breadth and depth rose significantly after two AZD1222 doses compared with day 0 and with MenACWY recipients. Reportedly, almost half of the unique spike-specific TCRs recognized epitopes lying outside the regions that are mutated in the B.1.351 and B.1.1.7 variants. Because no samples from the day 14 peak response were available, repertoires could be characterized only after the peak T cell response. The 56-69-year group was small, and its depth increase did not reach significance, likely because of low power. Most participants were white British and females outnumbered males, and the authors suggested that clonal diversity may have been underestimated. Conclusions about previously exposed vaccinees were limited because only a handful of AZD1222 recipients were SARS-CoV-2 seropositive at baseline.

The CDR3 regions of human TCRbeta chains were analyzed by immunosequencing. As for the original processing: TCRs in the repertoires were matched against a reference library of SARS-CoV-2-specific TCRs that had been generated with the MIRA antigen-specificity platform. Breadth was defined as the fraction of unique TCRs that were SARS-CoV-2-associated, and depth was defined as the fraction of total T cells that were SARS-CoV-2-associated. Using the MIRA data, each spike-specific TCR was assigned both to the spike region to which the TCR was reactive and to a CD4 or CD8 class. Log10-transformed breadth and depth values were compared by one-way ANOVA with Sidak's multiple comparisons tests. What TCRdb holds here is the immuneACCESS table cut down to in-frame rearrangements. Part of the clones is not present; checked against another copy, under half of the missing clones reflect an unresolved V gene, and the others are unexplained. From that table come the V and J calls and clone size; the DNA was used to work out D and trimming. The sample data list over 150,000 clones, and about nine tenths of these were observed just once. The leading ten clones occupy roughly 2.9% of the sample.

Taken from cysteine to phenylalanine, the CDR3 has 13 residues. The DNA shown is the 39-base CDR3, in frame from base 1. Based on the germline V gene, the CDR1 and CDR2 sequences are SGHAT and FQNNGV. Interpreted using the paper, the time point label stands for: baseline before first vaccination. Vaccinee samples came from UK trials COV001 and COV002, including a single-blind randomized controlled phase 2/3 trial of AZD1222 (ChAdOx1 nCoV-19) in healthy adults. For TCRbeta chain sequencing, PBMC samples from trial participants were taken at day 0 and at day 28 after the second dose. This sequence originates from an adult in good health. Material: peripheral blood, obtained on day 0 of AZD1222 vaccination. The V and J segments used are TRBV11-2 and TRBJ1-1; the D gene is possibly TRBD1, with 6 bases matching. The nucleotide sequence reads TGTGCCAGCAGGAGGGGGGCTGTAGCTGAGGCTTTCTTT. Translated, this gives CASRRGAVAEAFF.